The clone carrying this TCR beta chain was counted once. V lost 4 bases and J lost 1; bases outside the gene matches: 6. CDR3 size: 17 residues. CDR1 SGHNT and CDR2 YYREEE come from the germline V gene (reference sequence). TCRdb's table, derived via immunoSEQ multiplex PCR, lists solely in-frame clones and lacks some. The sample lists more than 35,000 clones, around 80% seen once, with around 40% in the top ten. These data belong to a study of blood T cell repertoires in COVID-19. For the study at large: PBMCs, B-cell-depleted T cells, or T cells were the source of the cDNA or gDNA that made up the material.

The chain couples TRBV5-4 to TRBJ2-6, with 9 bases lining up with TRBD1. The receptor's source is a man aged 80 or over with active or convalescent COVID-19. The sequenced material came from peripheral blood. CDR3 sequence (DNA): TGTGCCAGCAGCCATGCTGGGACAGGGTCTGGGGCCAACGTCCTGACTTTC. Amino acid sequence: CASSHAGTGSGANVLTF.